The source of this T cell receptor beta chain is a study of blood T cell repertoires in COVID-19. Data came from immunoSEQ multiplex PCR; TCRdb stores just in-frame clones and leaves some out. This table holds about 200,000 clones, roughly 85% found once. Trimming at V came to 3 bases and at J to 4 bases, leaving 5 bases not matched to a gene. The germline gives CDR1 GTSNPN, CDR2 SVGIG (reference sequence). This CDR3 is 14 amino acids long. The sequenced sample consisted of peripheral blood. The chain combines TRBV30 with TRBJ2-2; 7 bases are a match to TRBD1. This receptor was identified in a woman between 70 and 85 years old with COVID-19, enrolled during active disease. CDR3 bases: TGTGCCTGGAGCACAGGGGTCATCACCGGGGAGCTGTTTTTT. This codes for CAWSTGVITGELFF.